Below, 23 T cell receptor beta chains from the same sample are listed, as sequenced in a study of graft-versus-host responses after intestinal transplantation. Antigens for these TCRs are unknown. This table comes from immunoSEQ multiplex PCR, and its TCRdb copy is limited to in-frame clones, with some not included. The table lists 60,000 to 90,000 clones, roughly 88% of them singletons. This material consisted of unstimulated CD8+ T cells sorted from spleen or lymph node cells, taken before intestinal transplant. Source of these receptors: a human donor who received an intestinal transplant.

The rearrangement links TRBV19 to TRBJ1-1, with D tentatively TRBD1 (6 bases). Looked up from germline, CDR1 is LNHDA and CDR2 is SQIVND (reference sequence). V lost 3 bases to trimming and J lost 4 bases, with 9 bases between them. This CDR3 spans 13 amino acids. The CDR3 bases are TGTGCCAGTAGTATGGCGGGGGCCACTGAAGCTTTCTTT. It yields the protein CASSMAGATEAFF.

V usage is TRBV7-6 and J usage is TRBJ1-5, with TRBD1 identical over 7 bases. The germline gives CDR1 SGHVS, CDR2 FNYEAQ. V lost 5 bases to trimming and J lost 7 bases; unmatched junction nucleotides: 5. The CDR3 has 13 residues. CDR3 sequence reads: CASSVRDSQPQHF. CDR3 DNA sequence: TGTGCCAGCAGCGTCCGGGACAGCCAGCCCCAGCATTTT.

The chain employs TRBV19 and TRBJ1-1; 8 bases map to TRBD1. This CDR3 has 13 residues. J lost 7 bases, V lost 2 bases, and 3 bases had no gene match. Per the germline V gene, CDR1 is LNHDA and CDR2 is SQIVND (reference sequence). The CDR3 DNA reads TGTGCCAGTAGTATAATACAGGGGGTTGAAGCTTTCTTT. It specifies CASSIIQGVEAFF.

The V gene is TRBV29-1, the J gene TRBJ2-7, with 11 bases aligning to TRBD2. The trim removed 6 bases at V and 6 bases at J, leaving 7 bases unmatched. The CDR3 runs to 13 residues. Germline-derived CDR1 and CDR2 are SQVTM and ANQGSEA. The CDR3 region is CSVVAGGPGEQYF. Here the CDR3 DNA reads TGCAGCGTAGTAGCGGGGGGGCCAGGCGAGCAGTACTTC.

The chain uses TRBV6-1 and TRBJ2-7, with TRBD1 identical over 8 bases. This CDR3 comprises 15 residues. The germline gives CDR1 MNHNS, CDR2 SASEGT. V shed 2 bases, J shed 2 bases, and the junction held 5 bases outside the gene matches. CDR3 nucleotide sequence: TGTGCCAGCAGTGAATGGAGGACAGGGACCTACGAGCAGTACTTC. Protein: CASSEWRTGTYEQYF.

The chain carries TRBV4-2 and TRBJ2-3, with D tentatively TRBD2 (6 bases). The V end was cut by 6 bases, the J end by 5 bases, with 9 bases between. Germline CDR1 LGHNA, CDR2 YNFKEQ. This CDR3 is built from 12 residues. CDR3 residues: CASRGRGDTQYF. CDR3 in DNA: TGTGCCAGCAGGGGGCGGGGAGATACGCAGTATTTT.

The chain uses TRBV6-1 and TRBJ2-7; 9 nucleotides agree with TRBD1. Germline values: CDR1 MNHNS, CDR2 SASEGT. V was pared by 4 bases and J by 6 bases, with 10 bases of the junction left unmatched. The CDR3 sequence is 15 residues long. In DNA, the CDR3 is TGTGCCAGCAGTGTAGGGGACAGGGCCTCCGCCGAGCAGTACTTC. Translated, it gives CASSVGDRASAEQYF.

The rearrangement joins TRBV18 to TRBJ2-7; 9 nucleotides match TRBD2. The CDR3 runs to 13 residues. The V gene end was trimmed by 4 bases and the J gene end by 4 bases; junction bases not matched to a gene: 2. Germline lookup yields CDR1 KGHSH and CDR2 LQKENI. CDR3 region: CASSLAGAYEQYF. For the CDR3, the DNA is TGTGCCAGCTCACTAGCGGGGGCTTACGAGCAGTACTTC.

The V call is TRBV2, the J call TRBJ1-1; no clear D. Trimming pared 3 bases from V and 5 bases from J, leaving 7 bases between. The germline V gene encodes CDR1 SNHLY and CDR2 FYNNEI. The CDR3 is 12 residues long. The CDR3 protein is CASSEPVTEAFF. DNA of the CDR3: TGTGCCAGCAGTGAGCCGGTTACTGAAGCTTTCTTT.

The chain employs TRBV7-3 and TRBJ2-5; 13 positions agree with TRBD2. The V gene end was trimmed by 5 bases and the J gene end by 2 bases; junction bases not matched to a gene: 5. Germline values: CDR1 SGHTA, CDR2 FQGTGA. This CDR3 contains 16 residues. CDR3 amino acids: CASSTGTSGVQETQYF. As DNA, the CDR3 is TGTGCCAGCAGCACCGGGACTAGCGGGGTACAAGAGACCCAGTACTTC. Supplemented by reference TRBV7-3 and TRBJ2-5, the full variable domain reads GAGVSQTPSNKVTEKGKYVELRCDPISGHTALYWYRQSLGQGPEFLIYFQGTGAADDSGLPNDRFFAVRPEGSVSTLKIQRTERGDSAVYLCASSTGTSGVQETQYFGPGTRLLVL.

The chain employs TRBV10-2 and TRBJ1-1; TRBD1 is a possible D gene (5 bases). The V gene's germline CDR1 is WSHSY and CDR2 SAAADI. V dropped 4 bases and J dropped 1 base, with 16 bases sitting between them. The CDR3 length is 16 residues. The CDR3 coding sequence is TGCGCCAGCAGTGGGGGGGATTTTCACCCGAACACTGAAGCTTTCTTT. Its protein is CASSGGDFHPNTEAFF.

The CDR3 reads CASSKTELFSYEQYF. The CDR3 DNA is TGTGCCAGCAGTAAGACAGAGCTCTTCTCCTACGAGCAGTACTTC. The chain joins TRBV28 to TRBJ2-7; D possibly corresponds to TRBD1 (5 bases). The CDR3 is made up of 15 amino acids. V was trimmed by 5 bases and J by 0 bases, leaving 14 bases between them. Per the germline V gene, CDR1 is MDHEN and CDR2 is SYDVKM. Full variable domain (rest looked up from reference TRBV28 and TRBJ2-7): DVKVTQSSRYLVKRTGEKVFLECVQDMDHENMFWYRQDPGLGLRLIYFSYDVKMKEKGDIPEGYSVSREKKERFSLILESASTNQTSMYLCASSKTELFSYEQYFGPGTRLTVT.

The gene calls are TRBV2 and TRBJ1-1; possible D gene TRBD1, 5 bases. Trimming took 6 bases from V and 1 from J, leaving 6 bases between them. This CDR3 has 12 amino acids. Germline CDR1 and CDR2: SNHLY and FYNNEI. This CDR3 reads CASRDRNTEAFF. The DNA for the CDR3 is TGTGCCAGCAGAGACAGGAACACTGAAGCTTTCTTT.

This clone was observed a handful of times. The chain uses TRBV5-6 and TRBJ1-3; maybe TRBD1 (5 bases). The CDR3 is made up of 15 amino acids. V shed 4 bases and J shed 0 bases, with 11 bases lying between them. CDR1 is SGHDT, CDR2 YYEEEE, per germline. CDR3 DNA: TGTGCCAGCAGCCCTGTGGGGGGCTCTGGAAACACCATATATTTT. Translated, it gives CASSPVGGSGNTIYF.

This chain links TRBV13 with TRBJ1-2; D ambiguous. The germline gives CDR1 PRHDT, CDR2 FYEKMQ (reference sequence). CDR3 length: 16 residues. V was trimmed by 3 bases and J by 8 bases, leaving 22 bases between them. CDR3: CASSFGRGTPTGGYTF. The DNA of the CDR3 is TGTGCCAGCAGCTTCGGGCGGGGAACCCCGACTGGGGGCTACACCTTC.

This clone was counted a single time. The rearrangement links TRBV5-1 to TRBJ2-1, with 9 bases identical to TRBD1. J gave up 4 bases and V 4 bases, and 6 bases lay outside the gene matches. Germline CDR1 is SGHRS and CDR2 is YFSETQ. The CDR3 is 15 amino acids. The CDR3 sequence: CASSGGTGTYNEQFF. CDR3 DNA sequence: TGCGCCAGCAGCGGGGGGACAGGGACATACAATGAGCAGTTCTTC.

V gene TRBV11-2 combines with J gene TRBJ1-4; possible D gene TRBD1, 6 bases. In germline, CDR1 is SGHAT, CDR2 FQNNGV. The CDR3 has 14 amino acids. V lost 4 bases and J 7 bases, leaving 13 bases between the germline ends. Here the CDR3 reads CASSYRPRGEKLFF. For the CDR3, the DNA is TGTGCCAGCAGCTACCGGCCCAGGGGTGAAAAACTGTTTTTT.

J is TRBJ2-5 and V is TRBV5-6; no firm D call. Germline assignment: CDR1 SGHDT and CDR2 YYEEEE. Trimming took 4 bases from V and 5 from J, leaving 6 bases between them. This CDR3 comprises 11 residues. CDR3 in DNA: TGTGCCAGCAGCGTCCAGGAGACCCAGTACTTC. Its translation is CASSVQETQYF.

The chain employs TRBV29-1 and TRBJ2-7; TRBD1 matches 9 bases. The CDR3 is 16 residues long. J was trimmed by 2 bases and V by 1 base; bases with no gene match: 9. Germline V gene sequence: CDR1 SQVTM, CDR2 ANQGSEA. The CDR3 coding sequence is TGCAGCGTTGAAGGGGGCCTACAGGGGGCGGCCTACGAGCAGTACTTC. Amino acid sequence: CSVEGGLQGAAYEQYF.

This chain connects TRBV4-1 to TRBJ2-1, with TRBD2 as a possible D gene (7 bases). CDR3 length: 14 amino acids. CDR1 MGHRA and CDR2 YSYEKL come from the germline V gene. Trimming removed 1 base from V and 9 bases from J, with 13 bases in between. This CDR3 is CASSQVGGHREQFF. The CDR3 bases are TGCGCCAGCAGCCAAGTGGGGGGGCACCGTGAGCAGTTCTTC.

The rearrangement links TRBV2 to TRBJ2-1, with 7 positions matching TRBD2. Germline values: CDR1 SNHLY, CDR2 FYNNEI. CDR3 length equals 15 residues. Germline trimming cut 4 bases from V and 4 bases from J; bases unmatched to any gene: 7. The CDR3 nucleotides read TGTGCCAGCAGTGGGGAGGGGTTGGCGTACAATGAGCAGTTCTTC. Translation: CASSGEGLAYNEQFF.

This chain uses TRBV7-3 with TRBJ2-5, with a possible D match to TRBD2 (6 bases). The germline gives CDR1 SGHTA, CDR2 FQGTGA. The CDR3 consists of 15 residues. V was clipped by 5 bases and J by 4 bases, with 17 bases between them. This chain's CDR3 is CASSPSHGGIETQYF. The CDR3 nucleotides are TGTGCCAGCAGCCCCAGCCATGGGGGGATAGAGACCCAGTACTTC.

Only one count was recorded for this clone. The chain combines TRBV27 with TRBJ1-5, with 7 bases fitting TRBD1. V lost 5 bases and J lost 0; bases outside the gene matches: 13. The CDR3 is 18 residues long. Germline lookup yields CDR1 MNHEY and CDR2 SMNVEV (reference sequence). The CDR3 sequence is CASSPRQGPHYSNQPQHF. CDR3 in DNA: TGTGCCAGCAGTCCCAGACAGGGACCCCATTATAGCAATCAGCCCCAGCATTTT.